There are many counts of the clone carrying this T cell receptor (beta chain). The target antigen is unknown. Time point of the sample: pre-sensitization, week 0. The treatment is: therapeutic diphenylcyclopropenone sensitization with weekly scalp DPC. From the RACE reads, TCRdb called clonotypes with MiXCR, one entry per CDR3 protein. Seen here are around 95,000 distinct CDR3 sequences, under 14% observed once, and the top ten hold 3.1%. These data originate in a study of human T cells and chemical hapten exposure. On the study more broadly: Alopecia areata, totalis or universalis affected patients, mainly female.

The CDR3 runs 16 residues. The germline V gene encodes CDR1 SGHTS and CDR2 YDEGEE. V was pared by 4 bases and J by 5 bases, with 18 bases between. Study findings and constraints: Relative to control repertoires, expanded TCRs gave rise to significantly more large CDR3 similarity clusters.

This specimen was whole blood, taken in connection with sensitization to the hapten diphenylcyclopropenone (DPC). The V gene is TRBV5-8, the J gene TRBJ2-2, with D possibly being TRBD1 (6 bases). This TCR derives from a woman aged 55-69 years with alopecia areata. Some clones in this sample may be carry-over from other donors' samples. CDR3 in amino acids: CASSPRYTGRTGELFF. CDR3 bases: TGTGCCAGCAGCCCGAGATACACAGGGCGGACCGGGGAGCTGTTTTTT.